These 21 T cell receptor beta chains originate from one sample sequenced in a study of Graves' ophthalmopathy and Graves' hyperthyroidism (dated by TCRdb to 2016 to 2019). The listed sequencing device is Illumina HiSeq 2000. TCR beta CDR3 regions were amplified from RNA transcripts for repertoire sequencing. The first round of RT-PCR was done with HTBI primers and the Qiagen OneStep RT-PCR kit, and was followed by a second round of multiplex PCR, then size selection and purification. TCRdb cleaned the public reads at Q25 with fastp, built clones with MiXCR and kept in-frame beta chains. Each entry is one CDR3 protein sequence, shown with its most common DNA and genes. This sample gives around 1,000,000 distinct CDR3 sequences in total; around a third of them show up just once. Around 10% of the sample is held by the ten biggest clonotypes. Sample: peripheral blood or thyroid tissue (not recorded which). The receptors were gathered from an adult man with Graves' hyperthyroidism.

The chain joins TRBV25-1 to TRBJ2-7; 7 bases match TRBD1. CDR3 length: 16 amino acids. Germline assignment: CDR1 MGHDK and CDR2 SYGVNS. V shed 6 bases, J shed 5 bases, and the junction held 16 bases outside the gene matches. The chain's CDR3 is CASSLGLGRGFHEQYF. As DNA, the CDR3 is TGTGCCAGCAGCTTGGGGTTGGGCAGGGGGTTCCACGAGCAGTACTTC.

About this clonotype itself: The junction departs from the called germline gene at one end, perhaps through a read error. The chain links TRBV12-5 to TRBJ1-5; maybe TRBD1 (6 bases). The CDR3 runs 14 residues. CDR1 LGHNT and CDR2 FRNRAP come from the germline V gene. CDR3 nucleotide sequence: TGTGCCAGCAGCCCAACAGGGAACAATCAGCCCCGGCATTTT. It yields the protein CASSPTGNNQPRHF.

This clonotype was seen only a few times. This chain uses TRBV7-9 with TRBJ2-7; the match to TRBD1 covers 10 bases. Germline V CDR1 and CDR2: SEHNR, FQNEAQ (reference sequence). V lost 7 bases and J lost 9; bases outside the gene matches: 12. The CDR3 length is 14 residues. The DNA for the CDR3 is TGTGCCAGCACCAACCCCGGGACAGGGGCCGGGCAGTACTTC. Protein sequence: CASTNPGTGAGQYF.

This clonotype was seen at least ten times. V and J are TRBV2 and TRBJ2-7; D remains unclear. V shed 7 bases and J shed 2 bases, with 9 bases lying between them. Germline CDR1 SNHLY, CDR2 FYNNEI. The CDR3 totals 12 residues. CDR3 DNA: TGTGCCAGCACCGTGGTCGCCTACGAGCAGTACTTC. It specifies CASTVVAYEQYF.

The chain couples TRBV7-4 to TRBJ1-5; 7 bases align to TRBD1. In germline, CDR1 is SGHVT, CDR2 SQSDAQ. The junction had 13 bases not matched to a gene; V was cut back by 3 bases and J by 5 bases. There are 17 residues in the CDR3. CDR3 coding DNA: TGTGCCAGCAGCTTCGACAGGGCGGAACACCGAGATCAGCCCCAGCATTTT. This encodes CASSFDRAEHRDQPQHF. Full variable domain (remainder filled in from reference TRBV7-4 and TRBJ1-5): GAGVSQSPRYKVAKRGRDVALRCDSISGHVTLYWYRQTLGQGSEVLTYSQSDAQRDKSGRPSGRFSAERPERSVSTLKIQRTEQGDSAVYLCASSFDRAEHRDQPQHFGDGTRLSIL.

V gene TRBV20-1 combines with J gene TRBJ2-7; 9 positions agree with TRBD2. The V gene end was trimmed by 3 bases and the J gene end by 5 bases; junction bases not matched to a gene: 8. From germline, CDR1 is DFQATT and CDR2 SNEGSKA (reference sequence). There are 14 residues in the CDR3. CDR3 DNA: TGCAGTGCTAGGGTTCTAGCGGGACCCCACGAGCAGTACTTC. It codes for CSARVLAGPHEQYF.

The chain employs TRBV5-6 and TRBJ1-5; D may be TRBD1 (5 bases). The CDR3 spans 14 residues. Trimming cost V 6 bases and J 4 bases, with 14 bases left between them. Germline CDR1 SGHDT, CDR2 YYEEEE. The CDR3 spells CASKGAGHNQPQHF. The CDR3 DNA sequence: TGTGCCAGCAAAGGGGCTGGACATAATCAGCCCCAGCATTTT.

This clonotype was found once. DNA for the CDR3: TGTGCCAGCAGCGTTGCCCCGGTAGGGCCGTCCTACGAGCAGTACTTC. Translating it yields CASSVAPVGPSYEQYF. V and J are TRBV7-2 and TRBJ2-7; D gene unclear. CDR1 is SGHTA, CDR2 FQGNSA, per germline. Between the trimmed V and J ends, which lost 5 bases and 1 base, there was a span of 18 bases. The CDR3 loop spans 16 amino acids.

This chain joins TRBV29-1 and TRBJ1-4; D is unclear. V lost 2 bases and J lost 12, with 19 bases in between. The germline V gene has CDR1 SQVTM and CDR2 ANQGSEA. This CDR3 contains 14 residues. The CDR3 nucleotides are TGCAGCGTTGAAACTAGGGAGTCGGGCACGGAACTGTTTTTT. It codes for CSVETRESGTELFF.

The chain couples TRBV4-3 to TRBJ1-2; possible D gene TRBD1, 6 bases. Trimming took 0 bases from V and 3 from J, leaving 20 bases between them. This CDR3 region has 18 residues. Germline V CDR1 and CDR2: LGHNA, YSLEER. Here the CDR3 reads CASSQDPLTGRIDYGYTF. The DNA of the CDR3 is TGCGCCAGCAGCCAAGATCCTCTAACAGGGAGGATTGACTATGGCTACACCTTC.

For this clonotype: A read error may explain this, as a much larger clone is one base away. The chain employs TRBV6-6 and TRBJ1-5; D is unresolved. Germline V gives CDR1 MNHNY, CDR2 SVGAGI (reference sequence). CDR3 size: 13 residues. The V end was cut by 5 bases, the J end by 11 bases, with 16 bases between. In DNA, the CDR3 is TGTGCCAGCAGTGACGGGTTGGCCTGGGCCCAGCATTTT. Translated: CASSDGLAWAQHF.

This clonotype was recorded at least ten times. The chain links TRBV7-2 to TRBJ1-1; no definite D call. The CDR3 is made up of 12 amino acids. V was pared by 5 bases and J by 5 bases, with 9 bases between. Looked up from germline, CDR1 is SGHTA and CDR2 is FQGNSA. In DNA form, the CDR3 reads TGTGCCAGCAGCCCTATCGAGACTGAAGCTTTCTTT. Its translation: CASSPIETEAFF.

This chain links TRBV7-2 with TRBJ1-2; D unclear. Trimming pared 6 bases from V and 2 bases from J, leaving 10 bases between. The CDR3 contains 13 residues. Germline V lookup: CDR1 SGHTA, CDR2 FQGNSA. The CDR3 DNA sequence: TGTGCCAGCAGGTCTGGGCGAAACTATGGCTACACCTTC. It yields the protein CASRSGRNYGYTF.

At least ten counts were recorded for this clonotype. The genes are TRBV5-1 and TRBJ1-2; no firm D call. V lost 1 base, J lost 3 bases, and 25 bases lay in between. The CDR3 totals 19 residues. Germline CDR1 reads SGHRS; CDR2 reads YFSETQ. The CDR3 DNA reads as TGCGCCAGCAGCTTGAAAGGCAGGACCAGTGTCAATGACTACTATGGCTACACCTTC. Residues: CASSLKGRTSVNDYYGYTF. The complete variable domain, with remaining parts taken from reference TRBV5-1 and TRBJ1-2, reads KAGVTQTPRYLIKTRGQQVTLSCSPISGHRSVSWYQQTPGQGLQFLFEYFSETQRNKGNFPGRFSGRQFSNSRSEMNVSTLELGDSALYLCASSLKGRTSVNDYYGYTFGSGTRLTVV.

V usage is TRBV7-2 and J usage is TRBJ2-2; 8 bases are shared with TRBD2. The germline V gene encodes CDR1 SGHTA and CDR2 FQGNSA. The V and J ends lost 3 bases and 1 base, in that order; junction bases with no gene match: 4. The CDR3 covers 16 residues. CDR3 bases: TGTGCCAGCAGCTTCCTCCTAGCGGGGAACACCGGGGAGCTGTTTTTT. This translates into CASSFLLAGNTGELFF.

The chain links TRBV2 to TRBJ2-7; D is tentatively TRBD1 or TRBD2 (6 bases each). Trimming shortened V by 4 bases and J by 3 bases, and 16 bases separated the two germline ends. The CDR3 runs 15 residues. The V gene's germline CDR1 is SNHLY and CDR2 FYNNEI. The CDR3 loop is CASSVGQMGLYEQYF. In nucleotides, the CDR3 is TGTGCCAGCAGTGTGGGACAAATGGGACTCTACGAGCAGTACTTC.

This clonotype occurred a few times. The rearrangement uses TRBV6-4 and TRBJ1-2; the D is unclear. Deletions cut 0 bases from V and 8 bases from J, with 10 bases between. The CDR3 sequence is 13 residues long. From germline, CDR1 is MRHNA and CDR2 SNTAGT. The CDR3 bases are TGTGCCAGCAGTGACTCTCCAGGCTGGGGCTACACCTTC. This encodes CASSDSPGWGYTF.

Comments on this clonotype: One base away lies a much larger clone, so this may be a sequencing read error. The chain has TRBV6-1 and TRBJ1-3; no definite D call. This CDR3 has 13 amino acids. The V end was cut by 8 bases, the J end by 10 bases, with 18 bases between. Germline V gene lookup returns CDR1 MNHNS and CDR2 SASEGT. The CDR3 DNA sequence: TGTGCCAGCGGTAGAGACTCACGGGGAACCATATATTTT. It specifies CASGRDSRGTIYF.

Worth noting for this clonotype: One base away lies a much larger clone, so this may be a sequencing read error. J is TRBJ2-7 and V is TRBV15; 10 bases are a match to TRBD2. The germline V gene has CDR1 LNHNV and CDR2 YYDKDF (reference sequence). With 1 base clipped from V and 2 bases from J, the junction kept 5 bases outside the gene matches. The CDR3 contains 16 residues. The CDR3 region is CATSRVSGGMAYEQYF. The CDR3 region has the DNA TGTGCCACCAGCAGAGTTAGCGGGGGGATGGCCTACGAGCAGTACTTC.

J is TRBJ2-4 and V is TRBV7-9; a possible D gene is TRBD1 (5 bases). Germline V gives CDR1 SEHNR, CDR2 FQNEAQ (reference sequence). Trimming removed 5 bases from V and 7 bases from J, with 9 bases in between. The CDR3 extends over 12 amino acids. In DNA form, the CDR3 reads TGTGCCAGCAGCCCGACAGTGAACATTCAGTACTTC. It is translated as CASSPTVNIQYF.

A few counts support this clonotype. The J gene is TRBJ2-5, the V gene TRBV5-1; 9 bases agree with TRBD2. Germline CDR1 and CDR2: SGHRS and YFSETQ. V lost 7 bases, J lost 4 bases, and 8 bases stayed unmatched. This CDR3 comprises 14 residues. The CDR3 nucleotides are TGCGCCAGCGGGCTAGCGGGATCTTTAGAGACCCAGTACTTC. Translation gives CASGLAGSLETQYF.